These 19 T cell receptor beta chains share one sample of origin, sequenced in a study of cytomegalovirus exposure and HLA in healthy donors. Sequencing was performed with immunoSEQ multiplex PCR; in TCRdb, only in-frame clones are kept and a portion is missing. This sample carries some 270,000 clones, 80% to 90% of them seen once, and the ten largest clones take 1%. Source material: PBMCs. The receptors originated from a woman aged 18-29 years in good health and CMV-seronegative.

In this sample, this clone turned up once. The rearrangement links TRBV5-5 to TRBJ1-1; 7 nucleotides align to TRBD1. Germline loops: CDR1 SGHKS, CDR2 YYEKEE (reference sequence). Trimming at V came to 3 bases and at J to 7 bases, leaving 12 bases not matched to a gene. The CDR3 loop spans 15 amino acids. CDR3 sequence reads: CASSSWMTTGIEAFF. In DNA, the CDR3 is TGTGCCAGCAGCTCCTGGATGACGACAGGGATTGAAGCTTTCTTT.

This clone was counted once. The CDR3 reads CASSQDVFGRGPFNEQFF. The CDR3 region has the DNA TGCGCCAGCAGCCAAGATGTGTTTGGCAGGGGTCCCTTCAATGAGCAGTTCTTC. This rearrangement joins TRBV4-3 to TRBJ2-1; a possible D gene is TRBD1 (6 bases). Per the germline V gene, CDR1 is LGHNA and CDR2 is YSLEER. The CDR3 runs to 18 residues. V gave up 0 bases and J gave up 6 bases, with 21 bases separating them.

The table lists this clone with many counts. This chain joins TRBV6-5 and TRBJ2-7; perhaps TRBD1 as D (6 bases). CDR3 length equals 14 residues. Germline loops: CDR1 MNHEY, CDR2 SVGAGI. V was trimmed by 5 bases and J by 2 bases, leaving 13 bases between them. This chain's CDR3 is CASSKQGLTYEQYF. CDR3 sequence (DNA): TGTGCCAGCAGTAAACAGGGTCTTACCTACGAGCAGTACTTC.

This chain joins TRBV29-1 and TRBJ2-1, with D perhaps TRBD2 (6 bases). Trimming stripped 7 bases from V and 0 bases from J, with 22 bases between. CDR1 is SQVTM, CDR2 ANQGSEA, per germline. CDR3 length equals 17 residues. CDR3 residues: CSACLLLGGSSYNEQFF. The CDR3 coding sequence is TGCAGCGCCTGTCTGCTTCTGGGGGGTAGCTCCTACAATGAGCAGTTCTTC.

This clone came up a few times. The rearrangement uses TRBV4-1 and TRBJ2-7; 11 bases align to TRBD1. Unmatched junction bases numbered 4, after V lost 5 bases and J lost 4 bases. The CDR3 covers 14 residues. The germline V gene encodes CDR1 MGHRA and CDR2 YSYEKL. This CDR3 reads CASSSDRGRYEQYF. In DNA, the CDR3 is TGCGCCAGCAGCTCGGACAGGGGGCGATACGAGCAGTACTTC.

The chain couples TRBV29-1 to TRBJ2-7; 8 bases agree with TRBD1. With V trimmed by 4 bases and J by 3 bases, 5 bases remained unmatched. The CDR3 runs to 13 residues. Germline lookup yields CDR1 SQVTM and CDR2 ANQGSEA. The CDR3 spells CSVGRDRIYEQYF. DNA for the CDR3: TGCAGCGTTGGAAGGGACAGGATCTACGAGCAGTACTTC.

The chain links TRBV5-4 to TRBJ1-1, with TRBD1 identical over 7 bases. Per germline, CDR1 SGHNT and CDR2 YYREEE (reference sequence). With 2 bases clipped from V and 3 bases from J, the junction kept 7 bases outside the gene matches. The CDR3 loop spans 15 amino acids. The CDR3 DNA reads TGTGCCAGCAGCTTATTGAGGGGGCTCGACACTGAAGCTTTCTTT. It codes for CASSLLRGLDTEAFF.

The chain couples TRBV5-4 to TRBJ2-2; 11 positions match TRBD2. With V trimmed by 1 base and J by 7 bases, 3 bases remained unmatched. The CDR3 loop spans 15 amino acids. CDR1 and CDR2 from the germline V gene are SGHNT and YYREEE (reference sequence). This chain's CDR3 is CASSLSSGGIGELFF. As DNA, the CDR3 is TGTGCCAGCAGCTTGTCTAGCGGGGGGATCGGGGAGCTGTTTTTT.

The V call is TRBV4-3, the J call TRBJ1-3; a weak D match, TRBD1 (6 bases). Trimming took off 3 bases at V and 2 bases at J, with 14 bases between the two ends. The CDR3 sequence is 16 residues long. From germline, CDR1 is LGHNA and CDR2 YSLEER. The CDR3 is CASSQRSGHPGNTIYF. The CDR3 DNA is TGCGCCAGCAGCCAGCGTTCGGGACACCCTGGAAACACCATATATTTT.

This chain joins TRBV5-8 and TRBJ1-5; D perhaps matches TRBD1 (6 bases). Germline V gene sequence: CDR1 SGHTS, CDR2 YDEGEE. The CDR3 has 13 amino acids. V was trimmed by 5 bases and J by 7 bases, leaving 13 bases between them. CDR3 amino acids: CASRIQGEQPQHF. The CDR3, as DNA: TGTGCCAGCAGGATACAGGGTGAGCAGCCCCAGCATTTT.

V usage is TRBV11-3 and J usage is TRBJ1-2; tentatively, D is TRBD1 (5 bases). Germline assignment: CDR1 SGHNT and CDR2 YENEEA. V gave up 2 bases and J gave up 3 bases, with 10 bases separating them. The CDR3 runs to 14 residues. The CDR3 here is CASSLRGEDYGYTF. The CDR3 DNA reads TGTGCCAGCAGCTTACGGGGGGAAGACTATGGCTACACCTTC.

The CDR3 coding sequence is TGTGCCAGTAGTACGTATGATACGCAGTATTTT. Translation: CASSTYDTQYF. The chain carries TRBV19 and TRBJ2-3; D is unresolved. The CDR3 contains 11 residues. The V end was cut by 4 bases, the J end by 6 bases, with 5 bases between. Per germline, CDR1 LNHDA and CDR2 SQIVND (reference sequence).

The V gene is TRBV28, the J gene TRBJ1-1; D possibly corresponds to TRBD1 (6 bases). Germline CDR1 reads MDHEN; CDR2 reads SYDVKM. Trimming stripped 8 bases from V and 0 bases from J, with 10 bases between. This CDR3 has 13 residues. CDR3 region: CASFGQMNTEAFF. The CDR3 DNA follows: TGTGCCAGCTTTGGACAGATGAACACTGAAGCTTTCTTT.

The chain combines TRBV30 with TRBJ1-1, with D perhaps matching TRBD1 (6 bases). Germline CDR1 reads GTSNPN; CDR2 reads SVGIG (reference sequence). The CDR3 spans 14 residues. Trimming cost V 3 bases and J 2 bases, with 13 bases left between them. The CDR3 spells CAWRGGSLNTEAFF. In nucleotides, the CDR3 is TGTGCCTGGAGAGGGGGATCCCTAAACACTGAAGCTTTCTTT.

This clone was observed a few times. V usage is TRBV7-2 and J usage is TRBJ1-2; D not certain. This CDR3 contains 13 residues. Trimming stripped 1 base from V and 12 bases from J, with 15 bases between. Germline V gene data show CDR1 as SGHTA and CDR2 as FQGNSA. The CDR3 loop reads CASSLDPGRRNTF. The CDR3, as DNA: TGTGCCAGCAGCTTAGACCCGGGTAGGAGGAACACCTTC. The whole variable domain, filled in from reference TRBV7-2 and TRBJ1-2, reads GAGVSQSPSNKVTEKGKDVELRCDPISGHTALYWYRQSLGQGLEFLIYFQGNSAPDKSGLPSDRFSAERTGGSVSTLTIQRTQQEDSAVYLCASSLDPGRRNTFGSGTRLTVV.

The chain recombines TRBV5-4 with TRBJ2-5; 7 bases fit TRBD1. Germline loops: CDR1 SGHNT, CDR2 YYREEE (reference sequence). The CDR3 extends over 14 amino acids. The J segment lost 2 bases and the V segment lost 4 bases, leaving 5 bases of the junction unmatched. The CDR3 sequence is CASSTPTGQETQYF. The CDR3 DNA reads TGTGCCAGCAGCACACCGACAGGGCAAGAGACCCAGTACTTC.

V is TRBV27 and J is TRBJ1-1, with a weak D call TRBD1 (5 bases). Germline V gene lookup returns CDR1 MNHEY and CDR2 SMNVEV (reference sequence). V was cut by 2 bases and J by 4 bases, with 11 bases left in between. CDR3 length: 14 residues. As DNA, the CDR3 is TGTGCCAGCAGTTTAAGGTGGGGGGGCACTGAAGCTTTCTTT. This codes for CASSLRWGGTEAFF.

V gene TRBV30 combines with J gene TRBJ1-1; D might be TRBD1 (5 bases). This CDR3 is built from 11 residues. Germline loops: CDR1 GTSNPN, CDR2 SVGIG (reference sequence). The V end was cut by 4 bases, the J end by 5 bases, with 8 bases between. As DNA, the CDR3 is TGTGCCTGGATCAGGGAAACTGAAGCTTTCTTT. This encodes CAWIRETEAFF.

The chain has TRBV2 and TRBJ2-3; 11 bases line up with TRBD2. CDR1 is SNHLY and CDR2 is FYNNEI in the germline V gene. Trimming at V came to 6 bases and at J to 14 bases, leaving 7 bases not matched to a gene. The CDR3 length is 12 residues. The CDR3 DNA sequence: TGTGCCAGCAGCGACACTAGCGGGGGAGTGTATTTT. The encoded protein is CASSDTSGGVYF.